This is a list of T cell receptor beta chains from one sample in a study of blood T cell repertoires in COVID-19. Sequencing was performed with immunoSEQ multiplex PCR; in TCRdb, only in-frame clones are kept and a portion is missing. The top ten clones hold roughly 6.2% of a sample with approximately 140,000 clones, 84% of them seen once. The sample comprised PBMCs or T cells enriched from blood (not recorded which). The receptors shown here come from a woman in her forties or fifties who had been exposed to COVID-19. Each CDR3 is given with its conserved first and last residue. The D gene is left open where the match is weak. Size tells how often a clone was seen (once, few, many) or the class of an expanded clone, and some rows leave it out.

j_call v_call clone_size d_call cdr3_nt cdr3_aa
TRBJ1-2 TRBV19 - - TGTGCCAGTAGTCCCCGCACGGGTAAAACTATCGGCTACACCTTC CASSPRTGKTIGYTF
TRBJ2-1 TRBV15 - - TGTGCCACCAGCAGAGCTTCCCCCGGGGAGCAGTTCTTC CATSRASPGEQFF
TRBJ2-7 TRBV19 - TRBD2 TGTGCCAGTAGCCCGGGACTAGGGTACGAGCAGTACTTC CASSPGLGYEQYF
TRBJ1-2 TRBV29-1 - - TGCAGCGTTGACCCCGGGGGGCTGCGTGGCTACACCTTC CSVDPGGLRGYTF
TRBJ1-5 TRBV19 once - TGTGCCAGTAGTCCGATTACGGGGAATAGCAATCAGCCCCAGCATTTT CASSPITGNSNQPQHF
TRBJ2-7 TRBV9 once TRBD1 TGTGCCAGCGGAAGGGGGCGATCCTACGAGCAGTACTTC CASGRGRSYEQYF
TRBJ1-2 TRBV5-6 - TRBD1 TGTGCCAGCAGCTGGGGGGACAGGGGCTATGGCTACACCTTC CASSWGDRGYGYTF
TRBJ2-1 TRBV9 - - TGTGCCAGCAGTTTTGGGCTCGACCCTTACAATGAGCAGTTCTTC CASSFGLDPYNEQFF
TRBJ1-2 TRBV6-5 - - TGTGCCAGCAGGCCGGGACAAGCATATGGCTACACCTTC CASRPGQAYGYTF
TRBJ2-7 TRBV5-1 - - TGCGCCAGCAGCTCGGGATCAAGAGAAACCGAGCAGTACTTC CASSSGSRETEQYF
TRBJ2-6 TRBV4-3 - - TGCGCCAGCAGCCAAGCTTTTGGACTGATCTCTGGGGCCAACGTCCTGACTTTC CASSQAFGLISGANVLTF
TRBJ2-7 TRBV7-6 - - TGTGCCAGCAGCCCGGACAAATCCTACGAGCAGTACTTC CASSPDKSYEQYF
TRBJ2-5 TRBV7-2 - - TGTGCCAGCAGTTCCCTAGACAGGCAAGAGACCCAGTACTTC CASSSLDRQETQYF
TRBJ1-4 TRBV19 - TRBD1 TGTGCCAGTAGTATCGGGGCAGGGGGGAATGAAAAACTGTTTTTT CASSIGAGGNEKLFF
TRBJ1-5 TRBV10-3 - TRBD1 TGTGCCATCAGTGAGGGGGGACAGGGAAATCAGCCCCAGCATTTT CAISEGGQGNQPQHF
TRBJ1-5 TRBV19 few TRBD1 TGTGCCAGTAGTGGGACAGGGGGCCCGAGGCAGCCCCAGCATTTT CASSGTGGPRQPQHF
TRBJ2-1 TRBV27 - TRBD2 TGTGCCAGCATCCACGGGCAGATCTATAGCGGGTCCTACAATGAGCAGTTCTTC CASIHGQIYSGSYNEQFF
TRBJ1-2 TRBV7-6 - - TGTGCCAGCAGCCCCGCGCTCCCTACAGGGAACTATGGCTACACCTTC CASSPALPTGNYGYTF
TRBJ1-1 TRBV6-5 once - TGTGCCAGCAGACGACTGGAGAACACTGAAGCTTTCTTT CASRRLENTEAFF
TRBJ2-7 TRBV19 - - TGTGCCAGTAGTATTAGAGGGAACTCCTACGAGCAGTACTTC CASSIRGNSYEQYF
TRBJ1-1 TRBV29-1 - - TGCAGCGTCTTGGTTTTGGGGGGGGCGATTGAAGCTTTCTTT CSVLVLGGAIEAFF
TRBJ2-5 TRBV3-1/TRBV3-2 - - TGTGCCAGCAGCCTCGGTGAGGGTCAAGAGACCCAGTACTTC CASSLGEGQETQYF
TRBJ2-1 TRBV5-1 - TRBD2 TGCGCCAGCCAGGGACTAGCGGGGATCAATGAGCAGTTCTTC CASQGLAGINEQFF
TRBJ2-7 TRBV6-2/TRBV6-3 - TRBD1 TGTGCCAGCAGTTCTCGAGTTGCCGACAGGGGGTACGAGCAGTACTTC CASSSRVADRGYEQYF
TRBJ2-3 TRBV7-9 few - TGTGCCAGCAGCTTGGGGGGGCTGGGCACAGATACGCAGTATTTT CASSLGGLGTDTQYF
TRBJ1-3 TRBV3-1/TRBV3-2 - - TGTGCCCTAGGAACGGACACCATATATTTT CALGTDTIYF
TRBJ2-3 TRBV6-5 - TRBD2 TGTGCCAGCTCACTAGCGGGGGGGACAGATACGCAGTATTTT CASSLAGGTDTQYF
TRBJ2-2 TRBV12-3/TRBV12-4 - - TGTGCCAGCAGAACGAGTGCCACCGGGGAGCTGTTTTTT CASRTSATGELFF
TRBJ2-2 TRBV6-6 - TRBD2 TGTGCCAGCAGTTACCGTAGCGGGGGGGCTTCAGGGGAGCTGTTTTTT CASSYRSGGASGELFF
TRBJ1-2 TRBV9 - - TGTGCCAGCAGCAATGCAGGGCACGTCGGCTACACCTTC CASSNAGHVGYTF
TRBJ2-1 TRBV10-3 - TRBD1 TGTGCCATCAGTGAGTCTGAGGGGGCTTGGGGAAATGAGCAGTTCTTC CAISESEGAWGNEQFF
TRBJ1-1 TRBV20-1 - - TGCAGTGCTAGTACCCTTACTGGAGCTTTCTTT CSASTLTGAFF
TRBJ2-7 TRBV6-2/TRBV6-3 - - TGTGCCAGCAGCCCGCAACTTGGAGCCTACGAGCAGTACTTC CASSPQLGAYEQYF
TRBJ2-3 TRBV19 - - TGTGCCAGTAGTCTTAGCGGTACTAGCACAGATACGCAGTATTTT CASSLSGTSTDTQYF
TRBJ2-1 TRBV9 - TRBD2 TGTGCCAGCAGCGTAGATCTAGCGGGGGCCCCATCCTACAATGAGCAGTTCTTC CASSVDLAGAPSYNEQFF
TRBJ2-4 TRBV7-2 - TRBD1 TGTGCCAGCAGCTTAACCGGGACAGCCCTAAACATTCAGTACTTC CASSLTGTALNIQYF
TRBJ1-1 TRBV5-1 - - TGCGCCAGCAGCTTGGCGGGGGGTGCGAACACTGAAGCTTTCTTT CASSLAGGANTEAFF
TRBJ2-1 TRBV7-2 - TRBD2 TGTGCCAGCAGCTTATTTCCAGCGGGAGCAATTTGGTACAATGAGCAGTTCTTC CASSLFPAGAIWYNEQFF
TRBJ2-7 TRBV20-1 - TRBD2 TGCAGTGCTAGTGGGCTAGCGGGAGGGCCCAACTCCTACGAGCAGTACTTC CSASGLAGGPNSYEQYF
TRBJ1-3 TRBV3-1/TRBV3-2 - TRBD1 TGTGCCAGCAGCCTACAGGGGGCAGGAGTAGACACCATATATTTT CASSLQGAGVDTIYF
TRBJ1-3 TRBV7-8 - - TGTGCCAGCAGCTTTGATACAGGGTCTAGAAACACCATATATTTT CASSFDTGSRNTIYF
TRBJ1-2 TRBV6-1 - TRBD1 TGTGCCAGCCTCCAGGGGGCAGTCGCGTTAGGCTACACCTTC CASLQGAVALGYTF
TRBJ2-4 TRBV5-1 - TRBD2 TGCGCCAGCAGCCCCGGGACTAGCGGGAGCCTCAAAAACATTCAGTACTTC CASSPGTSGSLKNIQYF
TRBJ2-7 TRBV5-1 - TRBD2 TGCGCCAGCAGCCCGGGACTAGCTAAGGTAATCGGCTACGAGCAGTACTTC CASSPGLAKVIGYEQYF
TRBJ1-5 TRBV12-3/TRBV12-4 - - TGTGCCAGCACCCCACAGGGCTATAGGGCCCAGCATTTT CASTPQGYRAQHF
TRBJ2-2 TRBV4-3 - - TGCGCCAGCAGCCAACCTCAGGGGTCCGGGGAGCTGTTTTTT CASSQPQGSGELFF
TRBJ1-5 TRBV27 - - TGTGCCAGCAGGCAGGGCAATCAGCCCCAGCATTTT CASRQGNQPQHF
TRBJ1-2 TRBV18 - - TGTGCCAGCTCGCCCGACAGGAACTATGGCTACACCTTC CASSPDRNYGYTF
TRBJ2-5 TRBV7-9 once - TGTGCCAGCAGCTTCGATCAGGGTTTGCTTCGGGCTCAGTACTTC CASSFDQGLLRAQYF
TRBJ1-5 TRBV14 - TRBD1 TGTGCCAGCAGCCAAGAGGGACAGCCCAATCAGCCCCAGCATTTT CASSQEGQPNQPQHF
TRBJ2-3 TRBV6-4 - TRBD2 TGTGCCAGCAGTGGACTAGCGGGGGCGATTACAGATACGCAGTATTTT CASSGLAGAITDTQYF
TRBJ1-2 TRBV29-1 - - TGCAGTGCGCGGGACACTGCTAACTATGGCTACACCTTC CSARDTANYGYTF
TRBJ2-5 TRBV5-1 - - TGCGCCAGCAGCTTGATGGGGGGACAAGAGACCCAGTACTTC CASSLMGGQETQYF
TRBJ1-6 TRBV4-1 - - TGCGCCAGCAGCCTGCAACAAGGACAGCGAAATTCACCCCTCCACTTT CASSLQQGQRNSPLHF